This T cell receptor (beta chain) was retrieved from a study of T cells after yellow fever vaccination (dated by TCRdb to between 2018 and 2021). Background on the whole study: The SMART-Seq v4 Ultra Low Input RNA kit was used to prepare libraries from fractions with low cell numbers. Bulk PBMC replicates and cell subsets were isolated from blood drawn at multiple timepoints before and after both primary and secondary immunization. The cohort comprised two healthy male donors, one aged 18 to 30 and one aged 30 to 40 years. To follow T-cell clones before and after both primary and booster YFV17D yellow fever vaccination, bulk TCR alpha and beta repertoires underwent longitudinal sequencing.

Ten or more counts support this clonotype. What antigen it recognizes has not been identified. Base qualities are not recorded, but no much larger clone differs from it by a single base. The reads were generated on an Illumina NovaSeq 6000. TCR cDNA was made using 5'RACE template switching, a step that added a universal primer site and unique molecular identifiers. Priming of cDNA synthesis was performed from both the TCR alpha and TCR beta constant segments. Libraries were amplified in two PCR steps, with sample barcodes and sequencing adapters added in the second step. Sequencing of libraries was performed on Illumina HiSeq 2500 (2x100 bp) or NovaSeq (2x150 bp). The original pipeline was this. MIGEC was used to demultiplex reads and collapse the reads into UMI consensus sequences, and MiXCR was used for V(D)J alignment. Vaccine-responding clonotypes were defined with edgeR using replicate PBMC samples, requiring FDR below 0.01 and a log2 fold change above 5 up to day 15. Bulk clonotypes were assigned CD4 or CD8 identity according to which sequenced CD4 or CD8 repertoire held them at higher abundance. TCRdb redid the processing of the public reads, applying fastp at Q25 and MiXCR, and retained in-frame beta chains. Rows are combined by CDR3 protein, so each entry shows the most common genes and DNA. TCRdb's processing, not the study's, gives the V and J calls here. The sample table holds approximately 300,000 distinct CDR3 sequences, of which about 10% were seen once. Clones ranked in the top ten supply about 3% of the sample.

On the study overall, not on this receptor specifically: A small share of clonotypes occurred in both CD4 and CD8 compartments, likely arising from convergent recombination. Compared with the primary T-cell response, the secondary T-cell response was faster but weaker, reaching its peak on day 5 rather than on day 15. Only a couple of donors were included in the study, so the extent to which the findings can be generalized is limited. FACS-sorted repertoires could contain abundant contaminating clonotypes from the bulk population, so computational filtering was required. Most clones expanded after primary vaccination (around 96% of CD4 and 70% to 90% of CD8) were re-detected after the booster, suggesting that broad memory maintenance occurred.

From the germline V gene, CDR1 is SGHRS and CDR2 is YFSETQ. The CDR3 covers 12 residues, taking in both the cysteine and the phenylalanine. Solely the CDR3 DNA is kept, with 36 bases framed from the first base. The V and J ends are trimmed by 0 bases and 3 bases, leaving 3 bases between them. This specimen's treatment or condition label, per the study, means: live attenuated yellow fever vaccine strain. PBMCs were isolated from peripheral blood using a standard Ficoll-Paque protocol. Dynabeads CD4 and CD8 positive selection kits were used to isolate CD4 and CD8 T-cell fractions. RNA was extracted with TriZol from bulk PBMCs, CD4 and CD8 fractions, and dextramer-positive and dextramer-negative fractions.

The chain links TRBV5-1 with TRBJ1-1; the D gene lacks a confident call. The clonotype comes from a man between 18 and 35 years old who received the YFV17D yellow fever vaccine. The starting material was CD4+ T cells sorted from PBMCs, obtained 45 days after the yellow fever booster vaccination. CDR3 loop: CASSLGDTEAFF. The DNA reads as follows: TGCGCCAGCAGCTTGGGGGACACTGAAGCTTTCTTT. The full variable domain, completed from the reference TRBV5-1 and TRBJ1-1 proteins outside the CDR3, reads KAGVTQTPRYLIKTRGQQVTLSCSPISGHRSVSWYQQTPGQGLQFLFEYFSETQRNKGNFPGRFSGRQFSNSRSEMNVSTLELGDSALYLCASSLGDTEAFFGQGTRLTVV.